What follows are 10 T cell receptor beta chains derived from one specimen sequenced in a study of OX40 agonist ivuxolimab in advanced cancers. The data were produced by immunoSEQ multiplex PCR, yet TCRdb's version contains in-frame clones alone and is incomplete. The sample includes just over 50,000 clones, about 80% of them seen just once. Material: CD4+ or CD8+ T cells sorted from blood, obtained in a trial of the OX40 agonist ivuxolimab. Every receptor here comes from an adult with an advanced solid tumor such as melanoma, head and neck, liver or kidney cancer.

The J gene is TRBJ1-2, the V gene TRBV6-1; 8 bases fit TRBD1. V dropped 7 bases and J dropped 4; count of bases not matched to a gene: 11. The germline V gene encodes CDR1 MNHNS and CDR2 SASEGT. The CDR3 loop spans 15 amino acids. The CDR3 here is CASTPRTGNPYGYTF. The CDR3 nucleotides are TGTGCCAGCACGCCGCGGACAGGGAACCCCTATGGCTACACCTTC.

The rearrangement links TRBV15 to TRBJ2-1, with TRBD1 matching 10 bases. CDR1 and CDR2 (germline): LNHNV, YYDKDF (reference sequence). The CDR3 has 16 amino acids. The J segment lost 10 bases and the V segment lost 0 bases, leaving 9 bases of the junction unmatched. The DNA of the CDR3 is TGTGCCACCAGCAGAGATCGGGACAGGGGTACGGAGGAGCAGTTCTTC. Translating it yields CATSRDRDRGTEEQFF.

The genes are TRBV6-1 and TRBJ1-5; no clear D gene. Germline assignment: CDR1 MNHNS and CDR2 SASEGT. This CDR3 is built from 13 residues. Between the trimmed V and J ends, which lost 1 base and 5 bases, there was a span of 6 bases. The CDR3 DNA is TGTGCCAGCAGTGAAGGGGTGGATCAGCCCCAGCATTTT. This sequence encodes CASSEGVDQPQHF.

The rearrangement uses TRBV27 and TRBJ2-3; the match to TRBD1 covers 11 bases. The CDR3 runs 15 residues. Germline CDR1 and CDR2: MNHEY and SMNVEV (reference sequence). With 5 bases clipped from V and 6 bases from J, the junction kept 7 bases outside the gene matches. The CDR3 spells CASSVRDRGGDTQYF. DNA for the CDR3: TGTGCCAGCAGTGTCCGGGACAGGGGGGGTGATACGCAGTATTTT.

This chain joins TRBV15 and TRBJ1-2; a possible D gene is TRBD1 (6 bases). Looked up from germline, CDR1 is LNHNV and CDR2 is YYDKDF (reference sequence). V was shortened by 3 bases and J by 8 bases, with 19 bases between the two germline ends. CDR3 size: 15 residues. The DNA for the CDR3 is TGTGCCACCAGCAGGGGAGGGGGGGCAGAAGGCGGCTACACCTTC. This encodes CATSRGGGAEGGYTF.

The chain employs TRBV7-9 and TRBJ1-1; maybe TRBD1 (5 bases). The germline V and J ends were trimmed by 4 bases and 6 bases, with 15 bases remaining between them. The CDR3 consists of 14 residues. Per the germline V gene, CDR1 is SEHNR and CDR2 is FQNEAQ (reference sequence). The CDR3 nucleotides are TGTGCCAGCAGCTCCCGGGGGGGGGTCGCTGAAGCTTTCTTT. Protein: CASSSRGGVAEAFF.

The chain uses TRBV9 and TRBJ2-7; D might be TRBD2 (6 bases). CDR1 SGDLS and CDR2 YYNGEE come from the germline V gene. The CDR3 runs 14 residues. Trimming pared 0 bases from V and 0 bases from J, leaving 7 bases between. CDR3 region: CASSVGTNSYEQYF. DNA of the CDR3: TGTGCCAGCAGCGTAGGGACTAACTCCTACGAGCAGTACTTC.

The chain joins TRBV11-2 to TRBJ2-6; D is possibly TRBD1 or TRBD2 (5 bases each). Trimming removed 8 bases from V and 0 bases from J, with 11 bases in between. The CDR3 is 15 amino acids. CDR1 is SGHAT, CDR2 FQNNGV, per germline. CDR3 DNA sequence: TGTGCCAGCGGTCAAGGGACCTCTGGGGCCAACGTCCTGACTTTC. It is translated as CASGQGTSGANVLTF.

The J gene is TRBJ1-2, the V gene TRBV5-4; the match to TRBD1 covers 7 bases. The CDR3 contains 15 residues. Per the germline V gene, CDR1 is SGHNT and CDR2 is YYREEE (reference sequence). The V gene end was trimmed by 1 base and the J gene end by 8 bases; junction bases not matched to a gene: 11. CDR3 protein: CASSLWEDRVGGYTF. In DNA form, the CDR3 reads TGTGCCAGCAGCTTGTGGGAAGACAGGGTGGGAGGCTACACCTTC.

The CDR3 is CASSLVGGTGTQETQYF. The CDR3 DNA reads TGCGCCAGCAGCTTGGTGGGGGGGACAGGCACCCAAGAGACCCAGTACTTC. The chain is built from TRBV5-1 and TRBJ2-5; D is perhaps TRBD1 (8 bases). V gave up 0 bases and J gave up 1 base, with 16 bases separating them. CDR1 and CDR2 from the germline V gene are SGHRS and YFSETQ. The CDR3 consists of 17 residues. Full variable domain (remainder filled in from reference TRBV5-1 and TRBJ2-5): KAGVTQTPRYLIKTRGQQVTLSCSPISGHRSVSWYQQTPGQGLQFLFEYFSETQRNKGNFPGRFSGRQFSNSRSEMNVSTLELGDSALYLCASSLVGGTGTQETQYFGPGTRLLVL.